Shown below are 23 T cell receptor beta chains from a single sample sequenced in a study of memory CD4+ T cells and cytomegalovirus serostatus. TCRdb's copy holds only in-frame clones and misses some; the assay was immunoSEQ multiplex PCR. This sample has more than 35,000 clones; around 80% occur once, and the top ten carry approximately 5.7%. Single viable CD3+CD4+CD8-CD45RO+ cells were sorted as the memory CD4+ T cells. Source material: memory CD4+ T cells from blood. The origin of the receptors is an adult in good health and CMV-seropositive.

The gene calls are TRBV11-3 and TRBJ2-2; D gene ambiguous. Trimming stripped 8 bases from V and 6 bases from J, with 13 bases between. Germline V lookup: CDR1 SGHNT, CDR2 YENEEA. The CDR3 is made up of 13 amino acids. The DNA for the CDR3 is TGTGCCAGCGGCCGTACCGGCGCCGGGGAGCTGTTTTTT. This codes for CASGRTGAGELFF.

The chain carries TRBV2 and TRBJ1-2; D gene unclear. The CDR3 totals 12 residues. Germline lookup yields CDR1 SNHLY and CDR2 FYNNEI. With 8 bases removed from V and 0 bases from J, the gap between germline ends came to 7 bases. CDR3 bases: TGTGCCAGCCACCCTGCTAACTATGGCTACACCTTC. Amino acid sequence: CASHPANYGYTF.

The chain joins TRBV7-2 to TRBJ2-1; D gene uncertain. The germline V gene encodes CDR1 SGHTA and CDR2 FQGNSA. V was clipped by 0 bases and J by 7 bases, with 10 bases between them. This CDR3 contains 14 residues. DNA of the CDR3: TGTGCCAGCAGCTTAGCCTCCGGGTTGAATGAGCAGTTCTTC. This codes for CASSLASGLNEQFF.

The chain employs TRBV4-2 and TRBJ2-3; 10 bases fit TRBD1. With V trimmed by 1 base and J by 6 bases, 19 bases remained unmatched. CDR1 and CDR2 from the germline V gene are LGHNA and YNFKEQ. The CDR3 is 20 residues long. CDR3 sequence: CASSQVSGQGYLGPWDTQYF. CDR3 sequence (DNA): TGTGCCAGCAGCCAAGTATCGGGACAGGGGTACCTTGGACCTTGGGATACGCAGTATTTT.

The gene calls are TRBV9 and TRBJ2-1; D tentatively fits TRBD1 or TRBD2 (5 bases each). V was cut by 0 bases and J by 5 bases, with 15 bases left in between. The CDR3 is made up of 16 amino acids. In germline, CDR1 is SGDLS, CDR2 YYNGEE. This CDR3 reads CASSVAGRVSHNEQFF. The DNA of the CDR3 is TGTGCCAGCAGCGTAGCAGGGCGGGTAAGCCACAATGAGCAGTTCTTC.

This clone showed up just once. This chain's CDR3 is CASSEYGRGTEAFF. CDR3 DNA sequence: TGTGCCAGCAGTGAATACGGCAGGGGGACTGAAGCTTTCTTT. The chain recombines TRBV25-1 with TRBJ1-1; 7 nucleotides align to TRBD1. This CDR3 is built from 14 residues. Per germline, CDR1 MGHDK and CDR2 SYGVNS. Trimming took 0 bases from V and 5 from J; bases not matched to a gene: 3.

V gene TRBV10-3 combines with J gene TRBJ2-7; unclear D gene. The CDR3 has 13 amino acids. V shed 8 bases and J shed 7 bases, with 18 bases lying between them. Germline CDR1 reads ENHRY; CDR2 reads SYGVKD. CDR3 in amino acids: CAIAPQAYEEQYF. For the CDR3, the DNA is TGTGCCATCGCACCACAAGCTTACGAGGAGCAGTACTTC.

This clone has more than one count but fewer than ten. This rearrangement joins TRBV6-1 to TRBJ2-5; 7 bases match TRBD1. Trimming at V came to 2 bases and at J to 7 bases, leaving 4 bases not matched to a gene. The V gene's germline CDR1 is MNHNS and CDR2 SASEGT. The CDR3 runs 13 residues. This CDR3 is CASSEQGVGTQYF. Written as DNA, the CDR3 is TGTGCCAGCAGTGAACAGGGGGTCGGGACCCAGTACTTC.

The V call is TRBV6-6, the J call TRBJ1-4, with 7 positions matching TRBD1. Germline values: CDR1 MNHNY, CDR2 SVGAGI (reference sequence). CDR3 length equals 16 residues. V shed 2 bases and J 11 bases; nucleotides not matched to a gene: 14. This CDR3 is CASSYKGQGDRGKLFF. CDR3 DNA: TGTGCCAGCAGTTACAAGGGGCAGGGGGACCGTGGGAAACTGTTTTTT.

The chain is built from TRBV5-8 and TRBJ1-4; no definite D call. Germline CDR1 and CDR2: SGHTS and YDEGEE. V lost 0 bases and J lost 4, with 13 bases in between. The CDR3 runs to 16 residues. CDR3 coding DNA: TGTGCCAGCAGCTTGGTTTACGGGAATGGTAATGAAAAACTGTTTTTT. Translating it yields CASSLVYGNGNEKLFF.

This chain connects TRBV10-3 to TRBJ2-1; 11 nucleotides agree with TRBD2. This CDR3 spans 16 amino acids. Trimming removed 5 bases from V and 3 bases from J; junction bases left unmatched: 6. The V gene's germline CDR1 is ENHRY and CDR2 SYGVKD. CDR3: CAISHSLAGGYNEQFF. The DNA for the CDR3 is TGTGCCATCAGTCATAGTCTAGCGGGGGGCTACAATGAGCAGTTCTTC.

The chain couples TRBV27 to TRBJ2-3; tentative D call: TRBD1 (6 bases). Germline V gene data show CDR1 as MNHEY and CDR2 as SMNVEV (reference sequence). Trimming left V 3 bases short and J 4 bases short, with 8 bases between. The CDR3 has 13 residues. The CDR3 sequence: CASSFRGADTQYF. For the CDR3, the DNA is TGTGCCAGCAGTTTCAGGGGCGCAGATACGCAGTATTTT.

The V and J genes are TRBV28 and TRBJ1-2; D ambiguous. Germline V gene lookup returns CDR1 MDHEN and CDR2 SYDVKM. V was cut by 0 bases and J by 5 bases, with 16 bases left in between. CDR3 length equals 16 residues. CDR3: CASSLWLSGSAYGYTF. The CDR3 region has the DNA TGTGCCAGCAGTTTATGGCTATCAGGATCTGCTTATGGCTACACCTTC.

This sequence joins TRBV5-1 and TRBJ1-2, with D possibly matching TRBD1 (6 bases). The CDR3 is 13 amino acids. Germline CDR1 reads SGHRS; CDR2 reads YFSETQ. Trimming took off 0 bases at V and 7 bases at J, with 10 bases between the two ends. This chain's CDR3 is CASSLAGVGGYTF. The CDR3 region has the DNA TGCGCCAGCAGCTTGGCAGGGGTAGGTGGCTACACCTTC.

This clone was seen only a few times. The CDR3 loop reads CASSLDNRGLGANVLTF. Written as DNA, the CDR3 is TGCGCCAGCAGCCTAGATAACAGGGGTCTAGGGGCCAACGTCCTGACTTTC. The chain joins TRBV4-3 to TRBJ2-6; 7 bases are a match to TRBD1. From germline, CDR1 is LGHNA and CDR2 YSLEER. V lost 4 bases to trimming and J lost 4 bases; unmatched junction nucleotides: 10. The CDR3 spans 17 residues.

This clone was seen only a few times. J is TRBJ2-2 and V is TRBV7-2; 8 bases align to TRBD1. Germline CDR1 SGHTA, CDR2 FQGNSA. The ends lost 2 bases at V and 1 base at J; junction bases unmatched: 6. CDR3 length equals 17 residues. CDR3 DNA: TGTGCCAGCAGCTTACCGTTCAGGGGGCAGAACACCGGGGAGCTGTTTTTT. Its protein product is CASSLPFRGQNTGELFF.

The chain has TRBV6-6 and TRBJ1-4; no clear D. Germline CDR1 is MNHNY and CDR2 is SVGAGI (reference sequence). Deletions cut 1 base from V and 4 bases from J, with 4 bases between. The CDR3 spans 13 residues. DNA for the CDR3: TGTGCCAGCAGTTACTGGCGTAATGAAAAACTGTTTTTT. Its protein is CASSYWRNEKLFF.

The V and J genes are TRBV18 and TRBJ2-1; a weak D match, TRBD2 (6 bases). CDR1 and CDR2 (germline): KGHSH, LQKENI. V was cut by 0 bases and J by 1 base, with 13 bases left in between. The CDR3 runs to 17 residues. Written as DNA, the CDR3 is TGTGCCAGCTCACCACCTACCTTTGGGGGGTCCTACAATGAGCAGTTCTTC. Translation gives CASSPPTFGGSYNEQFF.

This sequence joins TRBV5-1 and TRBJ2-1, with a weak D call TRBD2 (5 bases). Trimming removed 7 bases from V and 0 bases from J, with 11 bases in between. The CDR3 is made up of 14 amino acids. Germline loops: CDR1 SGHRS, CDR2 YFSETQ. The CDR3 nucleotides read TGCGCCAGCCAAGCGGATAGCTCCTACAATGAGCAGTTCTTC. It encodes CASQADSSYNEQFF. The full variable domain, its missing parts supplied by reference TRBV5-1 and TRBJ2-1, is KAGVTQTPRYLIKTRGQQVTLSCSPISGHRSVSWYQQTPGQGLQFLFEYFSETQRNKGNFPGRFSGRQFSNSRSEMNVSTLELGDSALYLCASQADSSYNEQFFGPGTRLTVL.

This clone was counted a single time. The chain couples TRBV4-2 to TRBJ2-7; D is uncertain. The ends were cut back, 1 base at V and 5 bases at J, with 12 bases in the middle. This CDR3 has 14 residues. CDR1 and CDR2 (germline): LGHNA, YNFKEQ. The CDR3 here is CASSQGDHKDEQYF. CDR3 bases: TGTGCCAGCAGCCAAGGTGACCACAAGGACGAGCAGTACTTC.

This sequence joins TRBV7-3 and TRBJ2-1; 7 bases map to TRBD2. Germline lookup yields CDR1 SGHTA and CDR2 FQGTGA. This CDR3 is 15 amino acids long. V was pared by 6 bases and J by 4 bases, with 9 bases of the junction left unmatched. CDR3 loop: CASSPVGGAYNEQFF. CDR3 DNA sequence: TGTGCCAGCAGTCCCGTGGGAGGGGCTTACAATGAGCAGTTCTTC.

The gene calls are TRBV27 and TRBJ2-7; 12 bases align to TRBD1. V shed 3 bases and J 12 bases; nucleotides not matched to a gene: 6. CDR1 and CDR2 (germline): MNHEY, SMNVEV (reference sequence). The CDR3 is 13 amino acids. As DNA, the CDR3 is TGTGCCAGCAGTTTCTCCGGGACAGGGGGCTGGTACTTC. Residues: CASSFSGTGGWYF.

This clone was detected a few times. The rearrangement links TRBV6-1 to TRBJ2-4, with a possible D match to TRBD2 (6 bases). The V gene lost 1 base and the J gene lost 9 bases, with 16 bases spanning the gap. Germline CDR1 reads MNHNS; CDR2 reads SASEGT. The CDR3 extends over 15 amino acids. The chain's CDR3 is CASSEGGGVRSIQYF. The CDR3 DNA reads TGTGCCAGCAGTGAAGGTGGAGGGGTTCGGAGCATTCAGTACTTC.